This T cell receptor beta chain was captured by sequencing in a study of early T cells in non-severe SARS-CoV-2 infection. Germline CDR1 reads GTSNPN; CDR2 reads SVGIG (reference sequence). This CDR3 has 14 amino acids. Unmatched junction bases numbered 5, after V lost 0 bases and J lost 5 bases. TCRdb recomputed calls from the 5' RACE reads with MiXCR, one row per CDR3 protein. Here the sample spans under 70,000 distinct CDR3 sequences, roughly 5.3% being singletons. The sample comprised whole blood. The sequence was collected from an adult who was a healthcare worker with PCR-confirmed SARS-CoV-2 infection or an uninfected control (not recorded which). The chain is built from TRBV30 and TRBJ2-5; 8 bases line up with TRBD2. This CDR3 is CAWSVGGRHETQYF. Written as DNA, the CDR3 is TGTGCCTGGAGTGTAGGCGGGAGGCACGAGACCCAGTACTTC.